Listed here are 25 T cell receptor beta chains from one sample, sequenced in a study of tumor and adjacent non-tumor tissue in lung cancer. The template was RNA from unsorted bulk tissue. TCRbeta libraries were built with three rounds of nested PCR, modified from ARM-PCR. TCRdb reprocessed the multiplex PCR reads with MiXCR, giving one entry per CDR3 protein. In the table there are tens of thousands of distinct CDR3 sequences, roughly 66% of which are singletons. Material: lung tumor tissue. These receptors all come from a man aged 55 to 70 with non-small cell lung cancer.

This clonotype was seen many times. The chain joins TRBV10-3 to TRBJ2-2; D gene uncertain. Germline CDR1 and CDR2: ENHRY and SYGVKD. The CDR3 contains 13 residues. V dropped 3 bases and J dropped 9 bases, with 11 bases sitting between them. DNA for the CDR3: TGTGCCATCAGTGAATTGGCTCACCGGGAGCTGTTTTTT. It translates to CAISELAHRELFF.

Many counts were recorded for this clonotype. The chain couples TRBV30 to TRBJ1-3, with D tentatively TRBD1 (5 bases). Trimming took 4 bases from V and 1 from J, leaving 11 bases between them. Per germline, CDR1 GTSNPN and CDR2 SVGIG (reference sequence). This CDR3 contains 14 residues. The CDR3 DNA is TGTGCCTGGAAGAGTAAGGGGTCTGGAAACACCATATATTTT. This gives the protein CAWKSKGSGNTIYF.

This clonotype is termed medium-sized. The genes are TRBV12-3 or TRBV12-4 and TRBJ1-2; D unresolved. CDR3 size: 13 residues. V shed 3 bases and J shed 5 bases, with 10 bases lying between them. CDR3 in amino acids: CASSFEGWYGYTF. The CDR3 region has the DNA TGTGCCAGCAGTTTTGAAGGATGGTATGGCTACACCTTC.

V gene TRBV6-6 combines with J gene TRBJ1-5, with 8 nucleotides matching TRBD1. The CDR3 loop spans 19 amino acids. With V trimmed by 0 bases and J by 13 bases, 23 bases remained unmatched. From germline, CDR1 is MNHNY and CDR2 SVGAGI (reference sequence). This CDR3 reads CASSYSIGAGQDSYQSQHF. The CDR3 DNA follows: TGTGCCAGCAGTTACTCGATAGGAGCGGGACAGGATTCTTATCAGTCGCAGCATTTT.

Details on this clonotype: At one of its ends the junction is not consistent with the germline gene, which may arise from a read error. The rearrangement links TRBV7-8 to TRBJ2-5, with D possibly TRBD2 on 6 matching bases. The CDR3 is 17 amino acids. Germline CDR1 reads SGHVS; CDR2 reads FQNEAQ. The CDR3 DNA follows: TGTGCCAGCAACTTAGCGGTGTTGCCGGGGGAGCGAGAGACCCAGTACTTC. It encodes CASNLAVLPGERETQYF.

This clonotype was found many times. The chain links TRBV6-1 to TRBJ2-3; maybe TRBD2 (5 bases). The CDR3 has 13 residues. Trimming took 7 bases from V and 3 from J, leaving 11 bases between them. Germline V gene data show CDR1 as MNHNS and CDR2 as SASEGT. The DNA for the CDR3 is TGTGCCAGCATCGGTAGCGCGACAGATACGCAGTATTTT. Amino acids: CASIGSATDTQYF.

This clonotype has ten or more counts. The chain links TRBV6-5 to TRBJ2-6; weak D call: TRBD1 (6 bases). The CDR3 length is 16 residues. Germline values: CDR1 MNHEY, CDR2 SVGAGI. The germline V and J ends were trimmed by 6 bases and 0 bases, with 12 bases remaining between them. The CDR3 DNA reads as TGTGCCAGCAGCCTGGGACAAAACTCTGGGGCCAACGTCCTGACTTTC. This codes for CASSLGQNSGANVLTF.

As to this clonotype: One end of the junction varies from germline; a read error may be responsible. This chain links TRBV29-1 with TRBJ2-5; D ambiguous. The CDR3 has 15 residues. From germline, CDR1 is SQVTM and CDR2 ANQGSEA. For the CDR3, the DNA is TGCAGCGTTGAAGATGATCCCACTCACCAAGGGACCCAGTACTTC. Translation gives CSVEDDPTHQGTQYF.

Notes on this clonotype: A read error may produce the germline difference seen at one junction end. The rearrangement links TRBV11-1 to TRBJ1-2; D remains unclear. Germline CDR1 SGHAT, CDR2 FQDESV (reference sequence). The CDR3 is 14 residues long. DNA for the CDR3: TGCGCCAGCAGCGCGGGGTCAGGTGACTATGACTACACCTTC. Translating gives CASSAGSGDYDYTF.

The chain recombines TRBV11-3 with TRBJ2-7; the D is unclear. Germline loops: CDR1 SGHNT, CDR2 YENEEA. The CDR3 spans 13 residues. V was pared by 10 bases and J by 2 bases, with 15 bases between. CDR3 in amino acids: CATRQVLTYEQYF. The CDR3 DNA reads TGTGCCACGAGACAAGTCCTCACCTACGAGCAGTACTTC.

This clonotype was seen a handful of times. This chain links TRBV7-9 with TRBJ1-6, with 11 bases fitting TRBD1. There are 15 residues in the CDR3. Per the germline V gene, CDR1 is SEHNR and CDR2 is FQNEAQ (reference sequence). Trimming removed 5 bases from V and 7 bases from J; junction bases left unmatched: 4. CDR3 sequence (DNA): TGTGCCAGCAGCGGCAGGGACAGGGGGAATTCACCCCTCCACTTT. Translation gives CASSGRDRGNSPLHF.

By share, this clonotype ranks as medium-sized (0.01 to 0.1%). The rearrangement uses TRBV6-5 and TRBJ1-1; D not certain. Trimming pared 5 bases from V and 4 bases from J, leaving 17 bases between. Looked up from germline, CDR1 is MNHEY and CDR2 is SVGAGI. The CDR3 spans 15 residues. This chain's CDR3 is CASSVSGGRVTEAFF. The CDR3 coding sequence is TGTGCCAGCAGTGTGTCCGGAGGGAGGGTCACTGAAGCTTTCTTT.

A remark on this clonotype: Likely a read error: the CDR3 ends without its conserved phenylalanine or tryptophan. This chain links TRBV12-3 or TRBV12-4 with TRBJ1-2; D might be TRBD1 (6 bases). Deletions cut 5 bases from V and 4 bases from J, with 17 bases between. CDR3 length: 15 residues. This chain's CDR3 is CASSLDGGGAYGYTS. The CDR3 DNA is TGTGCCAGCAGTCTGGACGGGGGGGGCGCCTATGGCTACACCTCC.

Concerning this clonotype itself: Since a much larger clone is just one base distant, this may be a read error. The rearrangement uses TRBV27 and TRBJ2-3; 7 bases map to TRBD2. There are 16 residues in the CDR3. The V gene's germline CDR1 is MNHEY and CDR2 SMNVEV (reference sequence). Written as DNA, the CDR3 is TGTACCAGCAGTTCTCGACTAGCCACCAGCACAGATACGCAGTATTTT. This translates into CTSSSRLATSTDTQYF.

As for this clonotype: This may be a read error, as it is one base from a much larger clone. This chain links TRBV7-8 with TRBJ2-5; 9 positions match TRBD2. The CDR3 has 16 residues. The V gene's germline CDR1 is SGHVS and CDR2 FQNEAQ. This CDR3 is CVSSFEGGGARETQYF. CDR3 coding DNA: TGTGTCAGCAGCTTCGAAGGCGGGGGGGCCCGGGAGACCCAGTACTTC.

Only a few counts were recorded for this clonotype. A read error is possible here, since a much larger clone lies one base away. CDR3 region: CASSVGGRAEGELFF. The CDR3 bases are TGTGCCAGCAGTGTCGGCGGGAGGGCCGAAGGGGAGCTGTTTTTT. The chain combines TRBV6-6 with TRBJ2-2, with 9 bases matching TRBD2. The CDR3 spans 15 residues. The germline CDR1 and CDR2 sequences are MNHNY and SVGAGI (reference sequence). J gave up 8 bases and V 5 bases, and 9 bases lay outside the gene matches.

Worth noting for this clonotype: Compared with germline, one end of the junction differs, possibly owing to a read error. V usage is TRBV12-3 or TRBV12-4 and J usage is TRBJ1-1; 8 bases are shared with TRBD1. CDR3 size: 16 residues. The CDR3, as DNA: TGTGTCAGCAGTTTTTCAGGGGACAGGAGGAACACTGAAGTTTTCTTT. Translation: CVSSFSGDRRNTEVFF.

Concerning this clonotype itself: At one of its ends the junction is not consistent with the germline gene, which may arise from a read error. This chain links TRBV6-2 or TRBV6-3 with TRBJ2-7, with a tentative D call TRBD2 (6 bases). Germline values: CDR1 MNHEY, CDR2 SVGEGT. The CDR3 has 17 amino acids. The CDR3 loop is CAISYSGGTNFSYEQYF. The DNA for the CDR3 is TGTGCCATCAGTTATTCGGGCGGGACCAACTTCTCCTACGAGCAGTACTTC.

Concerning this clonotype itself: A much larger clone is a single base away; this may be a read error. The CDR3 spells CSARGLAGVQEQFF. The CDR3 bases are TGCAGTGCTAGAGGTTTAGCAGGCGTCCAGGAGCAGTTCTTC. V usage is TRBV20-1 and J usage is TRBJ2-1; D gene ambiguous. The CDR3 extends over 14 amino acids. Looked up from germline, CDR1 is DFQATT and CDR2 is SNEGSKA (reference sequence). V gave up 1 base and J gave up 10 bases, with 17 bases separating them.

This CDR3 reads CASSPIEATNEKLFF. The DNA of the CDR3 is TGTGCCAGCAGCCCCATTGAAGCAACTAATGAAAAACTGTTTTTT. The chain joins TRBV12-3 or TRBV12-4 to TRBJ1-4; D not resolved. The V and J ends lost 6 bases and 0 bases respectively, with 11 bases between them. This CDR3 has 15 residues.

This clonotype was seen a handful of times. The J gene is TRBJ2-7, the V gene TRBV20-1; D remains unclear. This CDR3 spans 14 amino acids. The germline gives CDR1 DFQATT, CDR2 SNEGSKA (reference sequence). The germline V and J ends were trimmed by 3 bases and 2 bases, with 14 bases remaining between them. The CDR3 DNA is TGCAGTGCTAGCTCCAGTCTAGTCGCCTACGAGCAGTACTTC. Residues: CSASSSLVAYEQYF.

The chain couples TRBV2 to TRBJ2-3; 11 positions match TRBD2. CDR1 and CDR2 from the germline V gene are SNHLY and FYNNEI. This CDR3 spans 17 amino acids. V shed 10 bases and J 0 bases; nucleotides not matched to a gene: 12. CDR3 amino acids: CANRDIWTSGSTDTQYF. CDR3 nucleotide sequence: TGTGCCAACAGGGATATTTGGACTAGCGGGAGCACAGATACGCAGTATTTT.

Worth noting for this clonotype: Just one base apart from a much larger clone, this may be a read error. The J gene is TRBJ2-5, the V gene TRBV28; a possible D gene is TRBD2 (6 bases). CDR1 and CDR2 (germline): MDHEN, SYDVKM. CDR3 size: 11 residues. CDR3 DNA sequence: TGTGCCAGCAGTTTACGGGAGACCCGGTACTTC. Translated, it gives CASSLRETRYF.

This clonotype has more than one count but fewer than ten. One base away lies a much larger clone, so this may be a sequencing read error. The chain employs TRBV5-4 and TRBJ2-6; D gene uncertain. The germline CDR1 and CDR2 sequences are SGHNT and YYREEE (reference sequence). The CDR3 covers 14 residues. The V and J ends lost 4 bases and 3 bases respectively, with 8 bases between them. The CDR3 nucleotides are TGTGCCAGCAGCCCCCTGGGTGGGGCCAACGTCCTGACTTTC. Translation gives CASSPLGGANVLTF.

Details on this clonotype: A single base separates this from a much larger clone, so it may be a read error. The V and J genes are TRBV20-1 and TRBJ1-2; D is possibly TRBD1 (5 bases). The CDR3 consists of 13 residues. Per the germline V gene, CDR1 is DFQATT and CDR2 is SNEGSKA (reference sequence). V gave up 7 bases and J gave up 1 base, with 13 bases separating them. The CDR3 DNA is TGCAGTGTCCCAATACAGGATAACTATGGCTACACCTTC. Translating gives CSVPIQDNYGYTF.